The clone carrying this T cell receptor (beta chain) was found once. Its antigen is not identified. One end of the junction varies from germline; a read error may be responsible. The V gene's germline CDR1 is SGHAT and CDR2 FQNNGV. The CDR3 is made up of 17 amino acids. The record originates from a study of tumor-infiltrating lymphocytes in primary liver carcinoma. Findings and caveats of the study: Unsorted bulk processing meant the study did not compare CD4+ and CD8+ repertoires. Tumor-adjacent and tumor-blood pairs shared less of their repertoires than tumor region pairs shared.

Out of unsorted whole blood came the blood RNA, and germline DNA was extracted as well. The template, approximately 500 ng total RNA, yielded TCR beta cDNA made with a constant-region primer. Construction of TCR beta libraries relied on three successive nested multiplex PCR rounds employing slightly modified ARM-PCR. Primers for the first two PCR rounds were TRBV1-TRBV30 forward primers and a C-beta reverse primer (approximately 10 cycles per round). TCRdb reprocessed the multiplex PCR reads with MiXCR, giving one entry per CDR3 protein. The sample records about 200,000 distinct CDR3 sequences, roughly two thirds being singletons.

The TCR comes from an older woman with primary liver carcinoma and hepatitis B virus infection. The chain links TRBV11-2 to TRBJ2-5, with D perhaps given as TRBD1 or TRBD2 (5 bases each). Input material: peripheral blood. CDR3 residues: CTSSLGMGRDHQETQYF. Written as DNA, the CDR3 is TGTACCAGCAGCCTCGGGATGGGCAGGGACCACCAAGAGACCCAGTACTTC.